This T cell receptor beta chain stems from a study of blood T cell repertoires in COVID-19. Study-level background: From T cells, B-cell-depleted T cells, or PBMCs came the material, which was cDNA or gDNA.

Recruits, aged about 18 to 95 years, lived in 24 US areas. All recovered Cohort 3 donors got two negative PCRs, got clearance, or saw symptom resolution. The V and J ends lost 0 bases and 4 bases respectively, with 12 bases between them. The CDR3 spans 15 residues. Looked up from germline, CDR1 is MNHNS and CDR2 is SASEGT. Original methodology: Amplification with reference gene primers provided the estimates of nucleated cell counts. The table came from immunoSEQ multiplex PCR; TCRdb's copy has only in-frame clones and leaves some out. That table gives V, J and clone size, and the DNA gave D and trimming. The table lists around 100,000 clones, around 86% of them singletons.

Specimen: PBMCs or T cells enriched from blood (not recorded which). This TCR came from a woman aged 45 to 65 who had recovered from COVID-19. The V gene is TRBV6-1, the J gene TRBJ1-2; D possibly corresponds to TRBD1 (5 bases). CDR3 coding DNA: TGTGCCAGCAGTGAAGCCCAAACAGGACCCTATGGCTACACCTTC. Its translation: CASSEAQTGPYGYTF.